This entry is about one T cell receptor (beta chain). The antigen remains undetermined. Per germline, CDR1 SGHRS and CDR2 YFSETQ. The CDR3 consists of 13 residues. Trimming removed 6 bases at V and 4 bases at J, with 10 bases between. This specimen belongs to a study of T-cell reconstitution after alpha-beta-depleted transplantation in children. Using unique molecular identifiers, the investigators prepared the TCRbeta library. TCRdb processed the PCR reads anew with MiXCR; each CDR3 protein has one entry. The table records 530,000 or so distinct CDR3 sequences, 25% to 30% of them present only once. General study results and limits: By about two months after transplant, alpha-beta T cells reportedly arose from several hundred graft clones that had expanded. The main origin of T-cell counts and diversity one year after transplant was newly produced T cells. Surviving recipient T cells and intrathymic progenitors accounted for some patients' high TCRbeta diversity at day 60.

The sample in question was PBMCs, obtained before TCRalphabeta/CD19-depleted stem cell transplant. The V and J genes are TRBV5-1 and TRBJ2-2; D remains unclear. This receptor was identified in a boy younger than two with Wiskott-Aldrich syndrome, due to receive a stem cell transplant. The CDR3 DNA reads as TGCGCCAGCACGAATGAACGCACCGGGGAGCTGTTTTTT. This translates into CASTNERTGELFF.